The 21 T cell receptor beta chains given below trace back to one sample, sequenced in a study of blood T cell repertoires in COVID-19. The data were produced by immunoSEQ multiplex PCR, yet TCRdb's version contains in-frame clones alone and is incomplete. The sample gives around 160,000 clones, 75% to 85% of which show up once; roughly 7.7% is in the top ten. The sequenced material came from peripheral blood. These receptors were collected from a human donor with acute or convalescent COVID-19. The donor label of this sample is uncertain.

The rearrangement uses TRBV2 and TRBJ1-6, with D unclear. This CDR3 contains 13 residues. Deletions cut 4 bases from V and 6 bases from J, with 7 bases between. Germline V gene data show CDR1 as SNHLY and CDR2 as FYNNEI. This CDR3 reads CASSGAFNSPLHF. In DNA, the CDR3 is TGTGCCAGCAGTGGGGCATTTAATTCACCCCTCCACTTT.

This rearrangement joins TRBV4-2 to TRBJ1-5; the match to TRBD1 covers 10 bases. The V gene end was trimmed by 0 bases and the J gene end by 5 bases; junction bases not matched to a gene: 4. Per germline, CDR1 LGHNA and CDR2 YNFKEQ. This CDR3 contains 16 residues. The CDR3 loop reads CASSQDQGQGHQPQHF. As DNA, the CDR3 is TGTGCCAGCAGCCAAGATCAGGGACAGGGGCATCAGCCCCAGCATTTT.

The CDR3 sequence is CASSQDTSYGYTF. For the CDR3, the DNA is TGTGCCAGCAGTCAGGACACGTCCTATGGCTACACCTTC. This sequence joins TRBV14 and TRBJ1-2, with D tentatively TRBD1 (5 bases). Germline V gene lookup returns CDR1 SGHDN and CDR2 FVKESK. V gave up 6 bases and J gave up 4 bases, with 12 bases separating them. This CDR3 has 13 residues.

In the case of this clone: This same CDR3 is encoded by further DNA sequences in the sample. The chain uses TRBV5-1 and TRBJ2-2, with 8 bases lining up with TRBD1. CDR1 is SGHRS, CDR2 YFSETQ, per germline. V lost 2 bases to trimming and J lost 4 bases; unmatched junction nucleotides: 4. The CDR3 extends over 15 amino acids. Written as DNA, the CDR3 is TGCGCCAGCAGCTTCGGACAGGGCCCCACCGGGGAGCTGTTTTTT. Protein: CASSFGQGPTGELFF.

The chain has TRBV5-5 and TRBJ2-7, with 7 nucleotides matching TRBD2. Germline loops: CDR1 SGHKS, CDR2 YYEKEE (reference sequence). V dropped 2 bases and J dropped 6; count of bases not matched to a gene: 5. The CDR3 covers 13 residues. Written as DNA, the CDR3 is TGTGCCAGCAGCTTCAGCGGGACGGGCGAGCAGTACGTC. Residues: CASSFSGTGEQYV.

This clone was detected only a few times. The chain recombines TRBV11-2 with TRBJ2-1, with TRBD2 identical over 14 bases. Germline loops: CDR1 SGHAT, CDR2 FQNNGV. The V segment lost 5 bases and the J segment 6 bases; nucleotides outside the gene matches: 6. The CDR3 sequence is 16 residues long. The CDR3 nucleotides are TGTGCCAGCAGCCGGACTAGCGGGGGGTCTCGCAATGAGCAGTTCTTC. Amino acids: CASSRTSGGSRNEQFF.

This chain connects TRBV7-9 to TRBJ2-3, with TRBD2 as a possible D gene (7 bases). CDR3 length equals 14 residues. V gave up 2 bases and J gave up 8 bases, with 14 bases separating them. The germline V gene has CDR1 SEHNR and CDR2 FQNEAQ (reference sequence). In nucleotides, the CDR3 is TGTGCCAGCAGCTTACGGGGGGCGCAGGGTACGCAGTATTTT. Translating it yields CASSLRGAQGTQYF.

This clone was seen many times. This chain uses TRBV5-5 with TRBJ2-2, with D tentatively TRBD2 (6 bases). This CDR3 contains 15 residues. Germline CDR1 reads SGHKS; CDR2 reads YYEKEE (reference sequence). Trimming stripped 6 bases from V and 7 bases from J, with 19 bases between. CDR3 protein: CASNEVEGIIGELFF. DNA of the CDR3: TGTGCCAGCAACGAGGTGGAGGGTATAATCGGGGAGCTGTTTTTT.

The CDR3 nucleotides are TGTGCCAGCAGCTTTCGGGGGTCGGAGACCCAGTACTTC. The encoded protein is CASSFRGSETQYF. The rearrangement joins TRBV7-9 to TRBJ2-5; tentative D call: TRBD2 (6 bases). CDR1 SEHNR and CDR2 FQNEAQ come from the germline V gene (reference sequence). V dropped 3 bases and J dropped 5 bases, with 10 bases sitting between them. The CDR3 length is 13 residues. Based on the CDR3 plus reference TRBV7-9 and TRBJ2-5, the full variable domain is DTGVSQNPRHKITKRGQNVTFRCDPISEHNRLYWYRQTLGQGPEFLTYFQNEAQLEKSRLLSDRFSAERPKGSFSTLEIQRTEQGDSAMYLCASSFRGSETQYFGPGTRLLVL.

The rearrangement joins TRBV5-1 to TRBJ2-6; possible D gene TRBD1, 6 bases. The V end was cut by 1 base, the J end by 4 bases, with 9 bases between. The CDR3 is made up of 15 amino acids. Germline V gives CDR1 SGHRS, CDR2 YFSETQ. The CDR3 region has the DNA TGCGCCAGCAGCTTGACAGGGCCCGGGGCCAACGTCCTGACTTTC. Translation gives CASSLTGPGANVLTF.

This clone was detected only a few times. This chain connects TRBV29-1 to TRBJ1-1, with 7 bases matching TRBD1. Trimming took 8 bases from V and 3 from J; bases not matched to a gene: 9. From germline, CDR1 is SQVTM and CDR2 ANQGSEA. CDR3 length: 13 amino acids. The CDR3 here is CSIRTGVDTEAFF. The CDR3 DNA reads TGCAGCATTCGTACAGGGGTGGACACTGAAGCTTTCTTT.

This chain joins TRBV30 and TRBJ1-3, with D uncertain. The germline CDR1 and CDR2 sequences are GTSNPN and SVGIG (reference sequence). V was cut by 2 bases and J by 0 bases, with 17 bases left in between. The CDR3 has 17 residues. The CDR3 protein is CAWSLFAAFSSGNTIYF. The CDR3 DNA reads TGTGCCTGGAGTCTTTTTGCCGCGTTCTCCTCTGGAAACACCATATATTTT.

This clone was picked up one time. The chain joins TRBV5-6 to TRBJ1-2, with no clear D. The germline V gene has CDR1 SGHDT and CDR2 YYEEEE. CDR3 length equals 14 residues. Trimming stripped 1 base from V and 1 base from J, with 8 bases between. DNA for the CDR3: TGTGCCAGCAGCTTGTATAGAATTAACTATGGCTACACCTTC. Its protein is CASSLYRINYGYTF.

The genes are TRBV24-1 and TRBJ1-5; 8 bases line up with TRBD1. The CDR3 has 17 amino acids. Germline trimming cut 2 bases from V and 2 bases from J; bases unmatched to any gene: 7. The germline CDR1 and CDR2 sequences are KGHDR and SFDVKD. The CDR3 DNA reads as TGTGCCACCAGTGATTCCTCCCGGACAGGGCGCAATCAGCCCCAGCATTTT. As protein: CATSDSSRTGRNQPQHF.

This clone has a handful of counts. CDR3 nucleotide sequence: TGTGCCAGCAGCCCGACAGATTACGAGCAGTACGTC. It is translated as CASSPTDYEQYV. The gene calls are TRBV7-9 and TRBJ2-7; a possible D gene is TRBD1 (5 bases). The CDR3 is 12 amino acids. Germline CDR1 and CDR2: SEHNR and FQNEAQ (reference sequence). V was pared by 5 bases and J by 4 bases, with 9 bases between.

CDR3 DNA: TGTGCCTGGATTAGCAACCCCGGGGAGCTGTTTTTT. Translation: CAWISNPGELFF. V and J are TRBV30 and TRBJ2-2; no definite D call. CDR1 is GTSNPN and CDR2 is SVGIG in the germline V gene (reference sequence). The V gene lost 4 bases and the J gene lost 6 bases, with 9 bases spanning the gap. This CDR3 comprises 12 residues.

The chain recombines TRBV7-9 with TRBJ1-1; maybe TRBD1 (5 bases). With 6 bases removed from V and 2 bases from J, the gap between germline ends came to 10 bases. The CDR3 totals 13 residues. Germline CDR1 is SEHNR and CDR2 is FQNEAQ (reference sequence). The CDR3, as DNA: TGTGCCAGCAGGTTCGACAGAAACACTGAAGCTTTCTTT. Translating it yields CASRFDRNTEAFF.

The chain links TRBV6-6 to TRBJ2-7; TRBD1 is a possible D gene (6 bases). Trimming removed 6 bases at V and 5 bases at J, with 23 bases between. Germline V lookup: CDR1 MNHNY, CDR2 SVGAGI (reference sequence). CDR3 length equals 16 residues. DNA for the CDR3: TGTGCCAGCAGCTCCCTCGACAGGCTAGGTGGTAACGAGCAGTACGTC. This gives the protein CASSSLDRLGGNEQYV.

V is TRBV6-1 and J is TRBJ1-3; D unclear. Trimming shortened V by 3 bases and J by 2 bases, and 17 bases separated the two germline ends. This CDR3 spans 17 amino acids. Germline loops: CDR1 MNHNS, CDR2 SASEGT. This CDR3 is CASSDLAGRGTGNTIYF. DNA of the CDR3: TGTGCCAGCAGTGACCTTGCGGGCCGGGGTACTGGAAACACCATATATTTT.

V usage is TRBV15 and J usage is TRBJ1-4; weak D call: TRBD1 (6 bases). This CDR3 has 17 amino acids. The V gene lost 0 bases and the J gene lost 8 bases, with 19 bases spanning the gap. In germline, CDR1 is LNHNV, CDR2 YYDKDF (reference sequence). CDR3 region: CATSRDHVGGLREKLFF. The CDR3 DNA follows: TGTGCCACCAGCAGAGATCACGTGGGGGGGCTGCGGGAAAAACTGTTTTTT.

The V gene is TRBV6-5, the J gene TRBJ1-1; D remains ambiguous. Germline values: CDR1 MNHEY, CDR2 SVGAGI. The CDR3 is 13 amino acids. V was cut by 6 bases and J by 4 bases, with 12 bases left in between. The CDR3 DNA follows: TGTGCCAGCAGGGGCAGGTTTGGCACTGAAGCTTTCTTT. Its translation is CASRGRFGTEAFF.